These T cell receptor beta chains were read from a single sample in a study of cytomegalovirus exposure and HLA in healthy donors. TCRdb keeps only in-frame clones here, not all; method: immunoSEQ multiplex PCR. The data show about 330,000 clones, 86% seen once. Sequenced: PBMCs. All receptors come from a woman between 18 and 29 years old in good health and CMV-seronegative. Each CDR3 is given with its conserved first and last residue. A D gene is named only where the DNA matches it firmly. Only part of the rows carry a size: once, few, many, or a class if the clone is expanded.

j_call: TRBJ2-2
v_call: TRBV5-4
clone_size: -
d_call: -
cdr3_aa: CASSFSGNTGELFF
cdr3_nt: TGTGCCAGCAGCTTTAGCGGCAACACCGGGGAGCTGTTTTTT

j_call: TRBJ1-1
v_call: TRBV5-5
clone_size: -
d_call: TRBD1
cdr3_aa: CASSWTGGDTEAFF
cdr3_nt: TGTGCCAGCAGTTGGACAGGGGGGGACACTGAAGCTTTCTTT

j_call: TRBJ2-3
v_call: TRBV28
clone_size: -
d_call: TRBD2
cdr3_aa: CASSLDETSGTPDTQYF
cdr3_nt: TGTGCCAGCAGTCTAGATGAGACTAGCGGGACCCCAGATACGCAGTATTTT

j_call: TRBJ2-7
v_call: TRBV25-1
clone_size: -
d_call: -
cdr3_aa: CASSEFPGSYEQYF
cdr3_nt: TGTGCCAGCAGTGAATTCCCAGGTTCCTACGAGCAGTACTTC

j_call: TRBJ2-3
v_call: TRBV9
clone_size: -
d_call: -
cdr3_aa: CASSVARQSTDTQYF
cdr3_nt: TGTGCCAGCAGCGTAGCTCGACAGTCCACAGATACGCAGTATTTT

j_call: TRBJ2-7
v_call: TRBV2
clone_size: -
d_call: TRBD1
cdr3_aa: CASSAWGRSTGGSYEQYF
cdr3_nt: TGTGCCAGCAGTGCGTGGGGTAGGTCCACAGGGGGCTCCTACGAGCAGTACTTC

j_call: TRBJ2-7
v_call: TRBV29-1
clone_size: -
d_call: -
cdr3_aa: CSVGRGDGAHEQYF
cdr3_nt: TGCAGCGTTGGAAGGGGCGACGGCGCTCACGAGCAGTACTTC

j_call: TRBJ1-1
v_call: TRBV27
clone_size: -
d_call: TRBD1
cdr3_aa: CASSLDRGGTEAFF
cdr3_nt: TGTGCCAGCAGTTTAGACAGGGGTGGCACTGAAGCTTTCTTT

j_call: TRBJ1-5
v_call: TRBV28
clone_size: once
d_call: -
cdr3_aa: CASSRGALVDQPQHF
cdr3_nt: TGTGCCAGCAGTCGGGGGGCGCTGGTAGATCAGCCCCAGCATTTT

j_call: TRBJ2-7
v_call: TRBV9
clone_size: -
d_call: -
cdr3_aa: CASSPRDGVVTYEQYF
cdr3_nt: TGTGCCAGCAGCCCACGAGACGGAGTTGTAACCTACGAGCAGTACTTC

j_call: TRBJ1-2
v_call: TRBV7-2
clone_size: -
d_call: TRBD1
cdr3_aa: CASSSAGTAYGYTF
cdr3_nt: TGTGCCAGCAGCTCAGCCGGGACAGCCTATGGCTACACCTTC

j_call: TRBJ2-3
v_call: TRBV2
clone_size: -
d_call: -
cdr3_aa: CASSEAGLNTDTQYF
cdr3_nt: TGTGCCAGCAGTGAAGCGGGGCTAAACACAGATACGCAGTATTTT

j_call: TRBJ2-7
v_call: TRBV9
clone_size: -
d_call: -
cdr3_aa: CASSVELRGEQYF
cdr3_nt: TGTGCCAGCAGCGTCGAGCTGCGCGGCGAGCAGTACTTC

j_call: TRBJ2-1
v_call: TRBV14
clone_size: -
d_call: -
cdr3_aa: CASSAGYEQFF
cdr3_nt: TGTGCCAGCAGCGCGGGTTATGAGCAGTTCTTC

j_call: TRBJ1-2
v_call: TRBV30
clone_size: -
d_call: TRBD1
cdr3_aa: CAWSGTDRGNYGYTF
cdr3_nt: TGTGCCTGGAGTGGAACGGACAGGGGGAACTATGGCTACACCTTC

j_call: TRBJ2-1
v_call: TRBV9
clone_size: -
d_call: TRBD2
cdr3_aa: CASSRGILAGAGNEQFF
cdr3_nt: TGTGCCAGCAGCCGAGGAATTCTAGCGGGCGCGGGGAATGAGCAGTTCTTC

j_call: TRBJ2-2
v_call: TRBV21-1
clone_size: -
d_call: -
cdr3_aa: CASSKQGPGELFF
cdr3_nt: TGTGCCAGCAGTAAACAGGGTCCCGGGGAGCTGTTTTTT

j_call: TRBJ2-7
v_call: TRBV28
clone_size: -
d_call: TRBD1
cdr3_aa: CASSPSPGQGLYEQYF
cdr3_nt: TGTGCCAGCAGTCCATCACCGGGACAGGGGCTCTACGAGCAGTACTTC

j_call: TRBJ2-7
v_call: TRBV5-1
clone_size: -
d_call: TRBD1
cdr3_aa: CASRGTGGYEQYF
cdr3_nt: TGCGCCAGCAGGGGGACAGGGGGTTACGAGCAGTACTTC

j_call: TRBJ2-1
v_call: TRBV7-3
clone_size: -
d_call: TRBD2
cdr3_aa: CASSPGLAAYNEQFF
cdr3_nt: TGTGCCAGCAGCCCGGGACTAGCGGCGTACAATGAGCAGTTCTTC

j_call: TRBJ2-7
v_call: TRBV5-1
clone_size: few
d_call: TRBD1
cdr3_aa: CASSLEGASGEQYF
cdr3_nt: TGCGCCAGCAGCTTGGAGGGGGCATCGGGGGAGCAGTACTTC

j_call: TRBJ2-1
v_call: TRBV5-4
clone_size: -
d_call: TRBD2
cdr3_aa: CASSRGGTSGYNEQFF
cdr3_nt: TGTGCCAGCAGTCGGGGTGGGACTAGCGGATACAATGAGCAGTTCTTC

j_call: TRBJ2-1
v_call: TRBV27
clone_size: -
d_call: TRBD2
cdr3_aa: CASSSVLAGGSSYNEQFF
cdr3_nt: TGTGCCAGCAGTTCCGTACTAGCGGGAGGGAGCTCCTACAATGAGCAGTTCTTC

j_call: TRBJ2-3
v_call: TRBV9
clone_size: -
d_call: TRBD1
cdr3_aa: CASSAGQGADTQYF
cdr3_nt: TGTGCCAGCAGCGCTGGACAGGGGGCAGATACGCAGTATTTT

j_call: TRBJ2-7
v_call: TRBV28
clone_size: -
d_call: TRBD2
cdr3_aa: CASRTLAGGGYEQYF
cdr3_nt: TGTGCCAGCAGAACACTAGCGGGAGGAGGCTACGAGCAGTACTTC

j_call: TRBJ1-1
v_call: TRBV30
clone_size: -
d_call: TRBD1
cdr3_aa: CAWKRTGWSEAFF
cdr3_nt: TGTGCCTGGAAGAGGACAGGGTGGTCTGAAGCTTTCTTT

j_call: TRBJ1-2
v_call: TRBV7-2
clone_size: -
d_call: TRBD1
cdr3_aa: CASTLDRGLDGYTF
cdr3_nt: TGTGCCAGCACCCTAGACAGGGGTCTTGATGGCTACACCTTC

j_call: TRBJ1-1
v_call: TRBV27
clone_size: once
d_call: -
cdr3_aa: CASSFRVDTEAFF
cdr3_nt: TGTGCCAGCAGTTTCAGGGTAGACACTGAAGCTTTCTTT

j_call: TRBJ2-2
v_call: TRBV18
clone_size: -
d_call: -
cdr3_aa: CASSPPGLRNTGELFF
cdr3_nt: TGTGCCAGCTCACCCCCTGGCCTCCGGAACACCGGGGAGCTGTTTTTT